The clone carrying this T cell receptor beta chain was detected a few times. Its target is not known. This sample was included in a study of shared clonotypes between healthy human individuals. Study context: With ages of 18 to 49, the donors were two women and three men.

Findings of the study overall: Relative to clonotypes present in all four donors, those not shared had lower generation probabilities.

Assay used: immunoSEQ multiplex PCR; TCRdb lists only in-frame clones, some missing. Among millions of clones listed, about 92% were seen once. Germline V gives CDR1 SGHTA, CDR2 FQGNSA. This CDR3 is built from 14 residues. V lost 5 bases and J 4 bases, leaving 14 bases between the germline ends. The sequencing sample was made of naive CD4+ T cells sorted from blood. The subset here: CD45RA+ positively selected. The clonotype originates from a man between 18 and 29 years old in good health. This chain links TRBV7-2 with TRBJ1-2; no reliable D call. In nucleotides, the CDR3 is TGTGCCAGCAGCCGTTTCGAGTGGAGCTATGGCTACACCTTC. Protein sequence: CASSRFEWSYGYTF.